The clone carrying this T cell receptor beta chain was detected only a few times. Its matching antigen is unknown. The sample is drawn from a study of beta chain features in type 1 diabetes. Over 95% purity was reached by all sorted populations. CDR1 and CDR2 (germline): SGHTS, YDEGEE. CDR3 length equals 13 residues. V lost 2 bases and J lost 6, with 9 bases in between. All of the isolated RNA was reverse transcribed, so expressed TCRB transcripts were sequenced. Sequencing of naive, central memory and regulatory T cell samples gave an average of about 3.9 million reads. Repertoires were generated with immunoSEQ multiplex PCR, while TCRdb's copy carries only in-frame clones and drops some. The table has about 230,000 clones, 16% seen once. Regarding the study as a whole: In cDNA sequencing, cells with high TCR expression could be over-represented. Moderately but significantly shorter TCRB CDR3s were found in Type 1 diabetes patients in all four CD4+ subsets.

This TCR was sampled from a man younger than 45 with type 1 diabetes. Sequenced material: naive CD4+ T cells from blood. The chain employs TRBV5-8 and TRBJ2-1; D is unresolved. The CDR3 coding sequence is TGTGCCAGCAGCTTTATTGGCGGCAATGAGCAGTTCTTC. Its protein is CASSFIGGNEQFF.